This T cell receptor (beta chain) originates from a study of cytotoxic CD8 clonotypes in ibrutinib-treated CLL. Germline CDR1 reads KGHSH; CDR2 reads LQKENI. The CDR3 contains 14 residues. V trimming: 0 bases; J trimming: 4 bases; junction bases outside the gene matches: 1. A word on this clone: Antigen: not known.

Method: immunoSEQ multiplex PCR; TCRdb's copy keeps in-frame clones and lacks some. This sample has approximately 130,000 clones, with around 84% found just once. Study-wide results and caveats: Sampling schedules were unmatched across sustained-remission and progressing patients.

The chain has TRBV18 and TRBJ2-5, with TRBD2 identical over 8 bases. This TCR was recovered from a human donor with chronic lymphocytic leukemia. Sequencing was performed on PBMCs, taken after 24 months of ibrutinib treatment. The CDR3 DNA reads TGTGCCAGCTCACCACCTAGCGGGGTAGAGACCCAGTACTTC. Translating it yields CASSPPSGVETQYF.